These T cell receptor beta chains were read from a single sample in a study of shared clonotypes between healthy human individuals. Repertoires were generated with immunoSEQ multiplex PCR, while TCRdb's copy carries only in-frame clones and drops some. Of about 490,000 clones in the sample, 75% to 85% are singletons; the top ten hold 13%. The specimen was PBMCs. The receptors derive from a middle-aged woman in good health. Some clones in this sample may be carry-over from other donors' samples. Each CDR3 is given with its conserved first and last residue. A D gene is named only where the DNA matches it firmly. A row's size may be missing; if present it is once, few, many or a size class.

>TRBD2|-|TRBV7-9|TRBJ2-1
CASSSSEASGSRNEQFF
TGTGCCAGCAGCTCTTCCGAAGCTAGCGGGAGTCGGAATGAGCAGTTCTTC
>-|-|TRBV30|TRBJ2-1
CAWSSSGYGEQFF
TGTGCCTGGAGTTCCTCTGGTTACGGTGAGCAGTTCTTC
>TRBD2|-|TRBV13|TRBJ2-2
CASSLRASGSTGELFF
TGTGCCAGCAGCTTACGAGCTAGCGGATCCACCGGGGAGCTGTTTTTT
>-|once|TRBV2|TRBJ2-1
CASSGQDPGPFF
TGTGCCAGCAGTGGACAAGATCCAGGTCCGTTCTTC
>-|-|TRBV28|TRBJ2-7
CASTSPGGGVSYEQYF
TGTGCCAGCACCTCCCCGGGGGGCGGGGTCTCCTACGAGCAGTACTTC
>-|-|TRBV4-1|TRBJ2-7
CASSQDETSYEQYF
TGCGCCAGCAGCCAAGACGAGACTAGCTACGAGCAGTACTTC
>TRBD1|-|TRBV6-1|TRBJ2-2
CASMTGAGTGELFF
TGTGCCAGCATGACAGGGGCGGGCACCGGGGAGCTGTTTTTT
>-|-|TRBV28|TRBJ2-7
CASEGYEQYF
TGTGCCAGCGAGGGCTACGAGCAGTACTTC
>TRBD2|-|TRBV25-1|TRBJ2-2
CASRWAGGGGELFF
TGTGCCAGCAGATGGGCGGGAGGCGGCGGGGAGCTGTTTTTT
>-|-|TRBV5-1|TRBJ2-7
CASSLASAAEQYF
TGCGCCAGCAGCTTGGCCTCGGCAGCCGAGCAGTACTTC
>TRBD2|-|TRBV27|TRBJ2-2
CASSVDRGDTGELFF
TGTGCCAGCAGCGTGGATCGGGGGGACACCGGGGAGCTGTTTTTT
>-|-|TRBV7-2|TRBJ2-7
CASSKGTYEQYF
TGTGCCAGCAGTAAGGGCACCTACGAGCAGTACTTC
>-|-|TRBV6-5|TRBJ1-2
CASSLSRTNYGYTF
TGTGCCAGCAGTCTGAGCCGGACCAACTATGGCTACACCTTC
>-|medium-sized|TRBV2|TRBJ1-5
CASSEGGFSNQPQHF
TGTGCCAGCAGTGAAGGGGGATTTAGCAATCAGCCCCAGCATTTT
>-|-|TRBV5-6|TRBJ1-1
CASSLTGLNTEAFF
TGTGCCAGCAGCTTGACCGGGTTGAACACTGAAGCTTTCTTT
>-|-|TRBV5-1|TRBJ1-1
CASSWGPLGDTEAFF
TGCGCCAGCAGCTGGGGACCCCTCGGGGACACTGAAGCTTTCTTT
>-|once|TRBV30|TRBJ2-1
CAWSVLKGPGAEQFF
TGTGCCTGGAGTGTACTGAAGGGACCGGGCGCTGAGCAGTTCTTC
>TRBD2|-|TRBV28|TRBJ2-2
CASSPGLAGIGELFF
TGTGCCAGCTCCCCGGGACTAGCGGGAATCGGGGAGCTGTTTTTT
>-|many|TRBV30|TRBJ1-2
CAWSVSLIGGYTF
TGTGCCTGGAGTGTATCCCTTATTGGGGGCTACACCTTC
>-|once|TRBV30|TRBJ2-1
CAWSVGSYNEQFF
TGTGCCTGGAGTGTTGGGAGCTACAATGAGCAGTTCTTC
>-|few|TRBV6-1|TRBJ1-4
CASSEVGRGDEKLFF
TGTGCCAGCAGTGAAGTGGGCAGGGGAGATGAAAAACTGTTTTTT
>TRBD2|-|TRBV27|TRBJ2-3
CASRTYLAGRMDTQYF
TGTGCCAGCCGCACCTATTTAGCGGGTCGGATGGATACGCAGTATTTT
>-|-|TRBV13|TRBJ1-1
CASSLRQRTEAFF
TGTGCCAGCAGCTTACGGCAACGCACTGAAGCTTTCTTT
>-|-|TRBV2|TRBJ1-5
CASSEVDVGNQPQHF
TGTGCCAGCAGTGAAGTGGACGTAGGCAATCAGCCCCAGCATTTT
>TRBD2|-|TRBV18|TRBJ2-7
CASSPPVSGGHEQYF
TGTGCCAGCTCACCACCAGTCAGCGGGGGTCACGAGCAGTACTTC
>-|few|TRBV6-6|TRBJ2-3
CASSYSSSDTQYF
TGTGCCAGCAGTTACTCGAGTTCTGATACGCAGTATTTT
>-|-|TRBV2|TRBJ2-1
CASSEPGFNEQFF
TGTGCCAGCAGTGAACCGGGTTTCAATGAGCAGTTCTTC
>-|-|TRBV11-2|TRBJ2-7
CASSLGVGGQGGEQYF
TGTGCCAGCAGCTTGGGGGTGGGAGGCCAAGGGGGCGAGCAGTACTTC
>-|few|TRBV28|TRBJ1-4
CASSSLAERAINEKLFF
TGTGCCAGCAGCTCCCTTGCGGAGCGGGCCATTAATGAAAAACTGTTTTTT
>TRBD2|many|TRBV7-9|TRBJ2-2
CASGGLAGGTGELFF
TGTGCCAGCGGTGGACTAGCGGGAGGCACCGGGGAGCTGTTTTTT
>-|many|TRBV20-1|TRBJ2-7
CSARLGDEQYF
TGCAGTGCTAGATTGGGCGACGAGCAGTACTTC
>-|few|TRBV18|TRBJ1-3
CASSPPGNTIYF
TGTGCCAGCTCACCACCCGGAAACACCATATATTTT
>-|-|TRBV30|TRBJ1-1
CAWRWTKDTEAFF
TGTGCCTGGAGGTGGACCAAAGACACTGAAGCTTTCTTT
>TRBD1|few|TRBV10-3|TRBJ1-3
CAIRGNRGEDSGNTIYF
TGTGCCATCAGGGGTAACAGGGGCGAGGACTCTGGAAACACCATATATTTT
>TRBD2|-|TRBV15|TRBJ2-1
CATSRLAGVNEQFF
TGTGCCACCAGCAGACTAGCGGGAGTGAATGAGCAGTTCTTC
>-|-|TRBV28|TRBJ1-1
CASGFGKWTPEAFF
TGTGCCAGCGGCTTCGGGAAGTGGACACCTGAAGCTTTCTTT
>-|-|TRBV5-1|TRBJ2-5
CASSPSGVISQETQYF
TGCGCCAGCAGCCCCTCAGGGGTCATTTCCCAAGAGACCCAGTACTTC
>TRBD1|-|TRBV6-1|TRBJ1-2
CASWTGRGYTF
TGTGCCAGCTGGACAGGGCGAGGCTACACCTTC
>TRBD2|-|TRBV7-3|TRBJ2-1
CASSSGLAGVYNEQFF
TGTGCCAGCAGCTCCGGACTAGCGGGAGTGTACAATGAGCAGTTCTTC
>TRBD2|-|TRBV7-9|TRBJ2-7
CASSLVLAGAREQYF
TGTGCCAGCAGCTTAGTTTTAGCGGGAGCTCGCGAGCAGTACTTC
>TRBD2|-|TRBV29-1|TRBJ2-1
CSVGTSGRGEQFF
TGCAGCGTCGGGACTAGCGGGAGGGGTGAGCAGTTCTTC
>TRBD1|few|TRBV11-2|TRBJ1-1
CASSGGGGWYAEAFF
TGTGCCAGCAGCGGAGGGGGCGGGTGGTACGCTGAAGCTTTCTTT
>-|-|TRBV28|TRBJ1-2
CASIQAGGYTF
TGTGCCAGCATCCAGGCGGGAGGCTACACCTTC
>TRBD2|-|TRBV9|TRBJ2-3
CASSVRIGGRQDTQYF
TGTGCCAGCAGCGTAAGGATCGGCGGGAGGCAGGATACGCAGTATTTT
>TRBD1|-|TRBV6-5|TRBJ2-2
CASRQGGNTGELFF
TGTGCCAGCCGACAGGGGGGGAACACCGGGGAGCTGTTTTTT
>-|-|TRBV30|TRBJ1-2
CAWSEGSYGYTF
TGTGCCTGGAGTGAAGGAAGCTATGGCTACACCTTC
>-|-|TRBV27|TRBJ1-4
CASSFLTPLSTNEKLFF
TGTGCCAGCAGTTTTTTAACTCCCTTATCAACTAATGAAAAACTGTTTTTT
>-|-|TRBV5-1|TRBJ2-7
CASSLMSGEDGQYF
TGCGCCAGCAGCTTGATGTCCGGGGAAGACGGGCAGTACTTC